The count of the clone carrying this T cell receptor beta chain is one. The data were obtained in a study of cytomegalovirus exposure and HLA in healthy donors. The protocol was immunoSEQ multiplex PCR, while the TCRdb copy is restricted to in-frame clones and leaves out a portion. Of 100,000 to 150,000 clones in the sample, 86% were seen once. The CDR3 covers 15 residues. Trimming took 1 base from V and 2 from J, leaving 9 bases between them. The germline V gene encodes CDR1 MNHNS and CDR2 SASEGT. The V call is TRBV6-1, the J call TRBJ1-5; D not certain. The receptor comes from a man aged 18 to 30 in good health and CMV-seronegative. Input material: PBMCs. CDR3 protein: CASSEVWAGNQPQHF. In nucleotides, the CDR3 is TGTGCCAGCAGTGAAGTGTGGGCTGGCAATCAGCCCCAGCATTTT.